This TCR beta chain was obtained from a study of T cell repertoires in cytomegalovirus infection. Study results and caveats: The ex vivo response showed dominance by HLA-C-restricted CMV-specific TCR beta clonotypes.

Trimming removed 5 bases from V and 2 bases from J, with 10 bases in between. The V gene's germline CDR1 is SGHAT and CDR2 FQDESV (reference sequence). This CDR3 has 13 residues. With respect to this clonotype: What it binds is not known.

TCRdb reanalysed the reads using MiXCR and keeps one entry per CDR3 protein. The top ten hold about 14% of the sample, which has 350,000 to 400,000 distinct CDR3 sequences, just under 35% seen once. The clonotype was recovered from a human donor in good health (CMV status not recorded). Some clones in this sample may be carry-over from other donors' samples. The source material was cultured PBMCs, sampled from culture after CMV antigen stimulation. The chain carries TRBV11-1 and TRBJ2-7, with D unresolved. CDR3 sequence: CASSTHRTYEQYF. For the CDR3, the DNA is TGTGCCAGCAGCACTCATCGGACCTACGAGCAGTACTTC.